This entry is about one T cell receptor beta chain. Antigen: not known. Template switching by 5'RACE produced TCR cDNA, adding a universal primer site and UMIs. One entry per CDR3 protein, called by TCRdb with MiXCR from the 5' RACE reads. This table has about 260,000 distinct CDR3 sequences, 5.2% appearing once. This record comes from a study of T cells after yellow fever vaccination. Findings and limits, study-wide: When the response was secondary, it was weaker but reached its peak faster, day 5 versus 15.

Trimming took off 4 bases at V and 8 bases at J, with 12 bases between the two ends. This CDR3 contains 13 residues. Per the germline V gene, CDR1 is SGDLS and CDR2 is YYNGEE. The sequences come from CD4+ T cells sorted from PBMCs, collected on the day of the yellow fever booster vaccination. The source of this sequence is a man younger than 35 who received the YFV17D yellow fever vaccine. The chain has TRBV9 and TRBJ1-4; D possibly corresponds to TRBD1 (6 bases). CDR3: CASSRQVEEKLFF. The CDR3 DNA follows: TGTGCCAGCAGCCGACAGGTAGAAGAAAAACTGTTTTTT.